This note documents a single T cell receptor (beta chain) sequence. The antigen is not known. Trimming took 3 bases from V and 8 from J; bases not matched to a gene: 6. This CDR3 comprises 13 residues. The V gene's germline CDR1 is SGHDT and CDR2 YYEEEE. The PCR ran on 60 Vbeta and 13 Jbeta primers. Generated by immunoSEQ multiplex PCR, the TCRdb table keeps only in-frame clones and is missing some. The table lists just over 150,000 clones, under 80% of them singletons. These data come from a study of cytomegalovirus exposure and HLA in healthy donors. Study details: Early on, a data release was issued that held some 91 million unique TCRs from HLA-typed donors.

Points from the study as a whole: V- and J-gene trimming of TCR beta was linked (in a later analysis) to a missense DCLRE1C variant. Reported performance of the classifier showed diagnosis of cytomegalovirus status with high specificity and sensitivity. There were reportedly fewer N-insertions in an Asian-associated ancestry cluster than the roughly 670-donor mean, in a later analysis.

This receptor was identified in a woman in her thirties in good health and CMV-seronegative. Sequenced: PBMCs. This sequence joins TRBV5-6 and TRBJ1-2, with 8 positions matching TRBD1. CDR3 in DNA: TGTGCCAGCAGCTCCCTAGACAGGGGAGGCTACACCTTC. Protein sequence: CASSSLDRGGYTF.